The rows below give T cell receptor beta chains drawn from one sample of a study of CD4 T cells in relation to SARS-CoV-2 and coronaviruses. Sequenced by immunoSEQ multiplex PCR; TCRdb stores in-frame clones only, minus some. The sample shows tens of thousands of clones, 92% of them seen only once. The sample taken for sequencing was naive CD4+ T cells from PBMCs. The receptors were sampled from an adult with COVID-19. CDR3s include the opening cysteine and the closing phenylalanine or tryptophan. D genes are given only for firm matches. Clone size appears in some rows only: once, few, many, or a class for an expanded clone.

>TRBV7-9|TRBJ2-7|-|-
CASSLVTVDSEQYF
TGTGCCAGCAGCTTAGTGACAGTAGACTCCGAGCAGTACTTC
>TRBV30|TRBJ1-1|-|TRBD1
CAWDRGTTEAFF
TGTGCCTGGGACAGGGGGACCACTGAAGCTTTCTTT
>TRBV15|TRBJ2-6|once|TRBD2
CATSRGLAGTSGANVLTF
TGTGCCACCAGCAGGGGACTAGCGGGAACCTCTGGGGCCAACGTCCTGACTTTC
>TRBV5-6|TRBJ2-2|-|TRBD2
CASSFTRLAGYPGELFF
TGTGCCAGCAGCTTCACTCGACTAGCGGGATATCCCGGGGAGCTGTTTTTT
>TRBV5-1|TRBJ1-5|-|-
CASSLYSNQPQHF
TGCGCCAGCAGCTTGTATAGCAATCAGCCCCAGCATTTT
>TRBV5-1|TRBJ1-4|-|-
CASSLGLNEKLFF
TGCGCCAGCAGCTTAGGACTGAATGAAAAACTGTTTTTT
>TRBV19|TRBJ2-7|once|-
CASSIPGASYEQYF
TGTGCCAGTAGTATCCCAGGGGCATCCTACGAGCAGTACTTC
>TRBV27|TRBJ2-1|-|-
CASSHPPPTTCNEQFF
TGTGCCAGCAGCCATCCCCCCCCCACTACTTGTAATGAGCAGTTCTTC
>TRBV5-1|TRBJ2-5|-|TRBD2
CASSLEREVIWGQETQYF
TGCGCCAGCAGCTTGGAGCGGGAGGTGATATGGGGACAAGAGACCCAGTACTTC
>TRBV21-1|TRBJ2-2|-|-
CASSKVEDRATGELFF
TGTGCCAGCAGCAAAGTGGAGGACAGAGCTACCGGGGAGCTGTTTTTT
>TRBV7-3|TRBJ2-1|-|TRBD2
CASSLTGGGNEQFF
TGTGCCAGCAGCTTGACGGGAGGGGGAAATGAGCAGTTCTTC
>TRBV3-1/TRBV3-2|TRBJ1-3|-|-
CASSHGSSGNTIYF
TGTGCCAGCAGCCATGGCAGCTCTGGAAACACCATATATTTT
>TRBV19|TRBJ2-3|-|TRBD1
CASQQGTDTQYF
TGTGCCAGTCAACAGGGGACAGATACGCAGTATTTT
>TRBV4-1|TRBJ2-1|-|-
CASSPTFLNEQFF
TGCGCCAGCAGCCCGACTTTCCTCAATGAGCAGTTCTTC
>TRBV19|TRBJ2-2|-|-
CATRTWGVGELFF
TGTGCCACCCGTACCTGGGGGGTCGGGGAGCTGTTTTTT
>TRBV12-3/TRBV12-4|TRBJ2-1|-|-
CASSLTRNEQFF
TGTGCCAGCAGTTTAACCCGCAATGAGCAGTTCTTC
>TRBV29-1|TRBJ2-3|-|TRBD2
CSVAGGRVFTDTQYF
TGCAGCGTTGCTGGGGGGAGGGTTTTCACAGATACGCAGTATTTT
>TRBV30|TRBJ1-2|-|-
CAWSTFGYGYTF
TGTGCCTGGAGTACATTCGGGTATGGCTACACCTTC
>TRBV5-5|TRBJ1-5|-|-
CASSLRGTLGEPQHF
TGTGCCAGCAGTTTACGCGGGACCCTCGGGGAGCCCCAGCATTTT
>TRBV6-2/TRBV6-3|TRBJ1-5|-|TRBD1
CASSGRTGWGAYSNQPQHF
TGTGCCAGCAGTGGACGGACAGGGTGGGGGGCATATAGCAATCAGCCCCAGCATTTT
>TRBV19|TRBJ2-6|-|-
CASSMGAGANVLTF
TGTGCCAGTAGTATGGGGGCTGGGGCCAACGTCCTGACTTTC